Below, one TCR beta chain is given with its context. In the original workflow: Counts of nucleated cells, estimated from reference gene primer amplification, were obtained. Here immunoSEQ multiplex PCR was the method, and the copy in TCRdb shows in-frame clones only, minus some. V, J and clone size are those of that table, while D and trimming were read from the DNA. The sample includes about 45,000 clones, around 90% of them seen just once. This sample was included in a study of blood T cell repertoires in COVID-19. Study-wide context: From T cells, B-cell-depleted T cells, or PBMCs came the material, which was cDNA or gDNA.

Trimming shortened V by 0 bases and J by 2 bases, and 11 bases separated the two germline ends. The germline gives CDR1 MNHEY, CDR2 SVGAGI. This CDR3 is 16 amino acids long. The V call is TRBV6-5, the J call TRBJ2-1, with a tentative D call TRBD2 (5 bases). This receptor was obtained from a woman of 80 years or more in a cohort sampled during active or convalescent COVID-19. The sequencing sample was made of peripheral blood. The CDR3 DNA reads TGTGCCAGCAGTTACTCTGGAGCGACTACCTACAATGAGCAGTTCTTC. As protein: CASSYSGATTYNEQFF.